This T cell receptor (beta chain) appears in the sequencing data of a study of cytomegalovirus exposure and HLA in healthy donors. Study findings and constraints: A later analysis found that most CMV-associated TCR beta chains appeared HLA-restricted. Most sequenced TCRs were rare (though some public TCRs occurred in many donors). It was 164 TCR beta chains that were listed as cytomegalovirus-associated.

The study ran its PCR with 60 Vbeta and 13 Jbeta primers. The method was immunoSEQ multiplex PCR; TCRdb's version includes in-frame clones alone and lacks a portion of them. This table holds tens of thousands of clones, roughly 80% found once. Turning to this clone: Its target is not known.

The CDR3 consists of 14 residues. The V and J ends lost 4 bases and 5 bases, in that order; junction bases with no gene match: 7. Germline CDR1 reads MDHEN; CDR2 reads SYDVKM. Sequencing input: PBMCs. The rearrangement joins TRBV28 to TRBJ2-5; TRBD2 agrees at 7 bases. This TCR derives from a girl aged 2-15 years in good health and CMV-seropositive. The DNA of the CDR3 is TGTGCCAGCAGTTCCTATAGCGGGCTGGAGACCCAGTACTTC. This codes for CASSSYSGLETQYF.